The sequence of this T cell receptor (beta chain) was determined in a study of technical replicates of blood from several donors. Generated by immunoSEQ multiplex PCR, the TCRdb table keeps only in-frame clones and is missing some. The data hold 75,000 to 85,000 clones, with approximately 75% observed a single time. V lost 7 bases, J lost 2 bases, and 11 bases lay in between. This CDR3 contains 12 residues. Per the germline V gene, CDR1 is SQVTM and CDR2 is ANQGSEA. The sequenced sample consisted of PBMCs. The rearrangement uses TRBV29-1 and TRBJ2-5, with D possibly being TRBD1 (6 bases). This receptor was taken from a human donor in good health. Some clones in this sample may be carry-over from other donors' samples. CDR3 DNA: TGCAGCGCAGACAGGAGTCAAGAGACCCAGTACTTC. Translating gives CSADRSQETQYF.